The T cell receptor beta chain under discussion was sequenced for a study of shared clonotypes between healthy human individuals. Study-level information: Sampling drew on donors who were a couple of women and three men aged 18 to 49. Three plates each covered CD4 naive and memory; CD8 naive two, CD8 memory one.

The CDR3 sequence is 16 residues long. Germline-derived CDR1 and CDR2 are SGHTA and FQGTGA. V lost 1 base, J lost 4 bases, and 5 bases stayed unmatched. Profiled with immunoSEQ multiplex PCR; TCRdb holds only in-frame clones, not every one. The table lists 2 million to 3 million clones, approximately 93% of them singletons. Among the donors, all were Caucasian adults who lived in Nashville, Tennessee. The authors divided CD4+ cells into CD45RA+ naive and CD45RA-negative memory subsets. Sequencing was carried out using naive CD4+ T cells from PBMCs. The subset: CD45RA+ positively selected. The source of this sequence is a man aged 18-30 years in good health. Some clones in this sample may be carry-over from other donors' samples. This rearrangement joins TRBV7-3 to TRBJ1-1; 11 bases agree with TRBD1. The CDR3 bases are TGTGCCAGCAGCTTAAATGGACAGGGGGCAGGCACTGAAGCTTTCTTT. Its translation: CASSLNGQGAGTEAFF.